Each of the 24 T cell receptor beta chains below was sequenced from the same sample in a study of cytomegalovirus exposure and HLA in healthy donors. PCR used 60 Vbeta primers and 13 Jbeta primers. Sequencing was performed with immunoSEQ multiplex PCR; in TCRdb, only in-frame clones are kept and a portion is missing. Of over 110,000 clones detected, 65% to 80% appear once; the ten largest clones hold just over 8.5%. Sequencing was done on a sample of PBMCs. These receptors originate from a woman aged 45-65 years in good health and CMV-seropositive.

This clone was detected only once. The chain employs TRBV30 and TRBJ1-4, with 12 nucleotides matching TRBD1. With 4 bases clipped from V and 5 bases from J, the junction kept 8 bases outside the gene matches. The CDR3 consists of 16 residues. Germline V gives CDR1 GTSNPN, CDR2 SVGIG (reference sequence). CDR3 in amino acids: CAWTGTGGAMNEKLFF. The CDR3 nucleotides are TGTGCCTGGACCGGGACAGGGGGCGCGATGAATGAAAAACTGTTTTTT.

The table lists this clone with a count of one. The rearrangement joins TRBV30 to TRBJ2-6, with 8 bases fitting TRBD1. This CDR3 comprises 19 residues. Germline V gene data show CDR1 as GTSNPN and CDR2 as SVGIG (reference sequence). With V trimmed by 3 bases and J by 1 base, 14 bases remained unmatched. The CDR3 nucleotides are TGTGCCTGGAGGGGCTTGACAGGGGCAAACCCGTCTGGGGCCAACGTCCTGACTTTC. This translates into CAWRGLTGANPSGANVLTF.

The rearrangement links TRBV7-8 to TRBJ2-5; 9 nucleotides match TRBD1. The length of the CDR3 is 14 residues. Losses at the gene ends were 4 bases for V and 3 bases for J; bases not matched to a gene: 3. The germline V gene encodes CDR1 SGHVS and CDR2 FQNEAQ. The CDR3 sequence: CASSSRTGEETQYF. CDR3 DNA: TGTGCCAGCAGCTCGCGGACAGGGGAAGAGACCCAGTACTTC. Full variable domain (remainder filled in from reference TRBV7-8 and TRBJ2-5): GAGVSQSPRYKVAKRGQDVALRCDPISGHVSLFWYQQALGQGPEFLTYFQNEAQLDKSGLPSDRFFAERPEGSVSTLKIQRTQQEDSAVYLCASSSRTGEETQYFGPGTRLLVL.

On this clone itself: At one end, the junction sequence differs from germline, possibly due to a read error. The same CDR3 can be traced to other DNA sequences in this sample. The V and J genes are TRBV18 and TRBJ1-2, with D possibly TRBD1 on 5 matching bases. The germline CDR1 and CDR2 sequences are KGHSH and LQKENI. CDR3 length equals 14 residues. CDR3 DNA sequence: TGTGCCAGCTCGCCACTAGACAGCCCCTATGGCTACACCTTC. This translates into CASSPLDSPYGYTF.

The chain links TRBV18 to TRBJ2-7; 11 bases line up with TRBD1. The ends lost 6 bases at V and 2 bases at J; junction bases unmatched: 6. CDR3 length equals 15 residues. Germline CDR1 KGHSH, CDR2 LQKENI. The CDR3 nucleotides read TGTGCCAGCTCCCGGGACAGGGGGATGACCTACGAGCAGTACTTC. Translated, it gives CASSRDRGMTYEQYF. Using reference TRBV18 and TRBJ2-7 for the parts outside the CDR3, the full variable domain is NAGVMQNPRHLVRRRGQEARLRCSPMKGHSHVYWYRQLPEEGLKFMVYLQKENIIDESGMPKERFSAEFPKEGPSILRIQQVVRGDSAAYFCASSRDRGMTYEQYFGPGTRLTVT.

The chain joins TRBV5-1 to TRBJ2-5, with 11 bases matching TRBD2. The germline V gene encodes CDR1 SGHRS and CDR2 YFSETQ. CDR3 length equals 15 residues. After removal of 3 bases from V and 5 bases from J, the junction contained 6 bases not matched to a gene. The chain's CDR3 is CASSSSSGGRETQYF. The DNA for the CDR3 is TGCGCCAGCAGCTCGTCTAGCGGGGGGCGCGAGACCCAGTACTTC.

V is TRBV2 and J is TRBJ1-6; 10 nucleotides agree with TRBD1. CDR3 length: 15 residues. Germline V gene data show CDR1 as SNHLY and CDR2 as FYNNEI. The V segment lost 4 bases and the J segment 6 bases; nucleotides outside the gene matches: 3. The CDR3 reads CASSGTGGGNSPLHF. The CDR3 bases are TGTGCCAGCAGTGGGACAGGGGGTGGTAATTCACCCCTCCACTTT. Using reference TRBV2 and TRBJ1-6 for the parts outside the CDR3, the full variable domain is EPEVTQTPSHQVTQMGQEVILRCVPISNHLYFYWYRQILGQKVEFLVSFYNNEISEKSEIFDDQFSVERPDGSNFTLKIRSTKLEDSAMYFCASSGTGGGNSPLHFGNGTRLTVT.

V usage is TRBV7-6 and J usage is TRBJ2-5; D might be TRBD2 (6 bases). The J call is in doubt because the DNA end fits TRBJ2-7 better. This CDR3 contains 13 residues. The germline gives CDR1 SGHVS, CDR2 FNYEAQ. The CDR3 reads CASSPRDGYEQYF. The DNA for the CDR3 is TGTGCCAGCAGCCCGCGGGACGGGTACGAGCAGTACTTC.

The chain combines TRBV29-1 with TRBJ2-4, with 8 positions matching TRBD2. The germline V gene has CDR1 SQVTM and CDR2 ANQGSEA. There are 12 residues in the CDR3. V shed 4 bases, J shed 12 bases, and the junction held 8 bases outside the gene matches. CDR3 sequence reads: CSVGTSGSSQYF. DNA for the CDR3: TGCAGCGTTGGAACTAGCGGTTCGTCTCAGTACTTC.

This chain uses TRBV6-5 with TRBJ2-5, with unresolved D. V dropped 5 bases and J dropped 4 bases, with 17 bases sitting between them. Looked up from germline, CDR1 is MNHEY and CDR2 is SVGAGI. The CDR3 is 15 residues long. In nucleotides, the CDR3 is TGTGCCAGCAGTCCCCTTAGCTCGAGAGGAGAGACCCAGTACTTC. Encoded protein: CASSPLSSRGETQYF.

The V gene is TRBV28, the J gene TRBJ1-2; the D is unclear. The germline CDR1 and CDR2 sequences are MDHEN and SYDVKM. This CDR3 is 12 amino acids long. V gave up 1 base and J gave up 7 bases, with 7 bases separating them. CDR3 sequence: CASSLLRGGYTF. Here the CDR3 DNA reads TGTGCCAGCAGTTTATTGCGTGGTGGCTACACCTTC.

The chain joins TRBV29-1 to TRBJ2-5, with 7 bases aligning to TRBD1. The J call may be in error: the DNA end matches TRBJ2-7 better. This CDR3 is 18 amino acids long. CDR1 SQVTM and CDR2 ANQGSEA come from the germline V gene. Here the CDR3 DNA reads TGCAGCGTTGAAAGGGGACAGAACCTCCCTTCCACTCTATACGAGCAGTACTTC. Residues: CSVERGQNLPSTLYEQYF.

As DNA, the CDR3 is TGTGCCAGCATCCTGACTGGGGGCGGAGACACTGAAGCTTTCTTT. Translated, it gives CASILTGGGDTEAFF. The V call is TRBV19, the J call TRBJ1-1; maybe TRBD1 (6 bases). The CDR3 has 15 residues. The V gene lost 9 bases and the J gene lost 3 bases, with 20 bases spanning the gap. CDR1 LNHDA and CDR2 SQIVND come from the germline V gene (reference sequence).

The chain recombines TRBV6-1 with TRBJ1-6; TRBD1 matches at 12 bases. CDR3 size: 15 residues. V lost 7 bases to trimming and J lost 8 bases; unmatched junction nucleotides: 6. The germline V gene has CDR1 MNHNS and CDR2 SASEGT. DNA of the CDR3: TGTGCCAGCATAGGGACAGGGGGCCTCCATTCACCCCTCCACTTT. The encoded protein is CASIGTGGLHSPLHF.

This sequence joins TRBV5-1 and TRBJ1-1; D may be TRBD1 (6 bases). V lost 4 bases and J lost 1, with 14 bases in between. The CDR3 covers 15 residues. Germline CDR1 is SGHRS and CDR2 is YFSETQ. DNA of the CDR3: TGCGCCAGCAGCACAGGACAGACGACGAACACTGAAGCTTTCTTT. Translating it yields CASSTGQTTNTEAFF.

CDR3 DNA sequence: TGTGCCAGTCTCACAGGGGGGGGCACCGGGGAGCTGTTTTTT. Translated, it gives CASLTGGGTGELFF. This chain uses TRBV19 with TRBJ2-2; TRBD1 might be the D (8 bases). Trimming left V 8 bases short and J 4 bases short, with 14 bases between. Germline V gives CDR1 LNHDA, CDR2 SQIVND (reference sequence). The CDR3 covers 14 residues.

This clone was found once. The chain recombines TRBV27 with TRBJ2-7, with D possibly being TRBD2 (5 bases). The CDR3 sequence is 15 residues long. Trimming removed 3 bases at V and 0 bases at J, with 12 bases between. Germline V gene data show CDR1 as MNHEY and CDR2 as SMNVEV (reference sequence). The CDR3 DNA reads TGTGCCAGCAGTTTGATAACGGGGAGCTCCTACGAGCAGTACTTC. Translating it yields CASSLITGSSYEQYF.

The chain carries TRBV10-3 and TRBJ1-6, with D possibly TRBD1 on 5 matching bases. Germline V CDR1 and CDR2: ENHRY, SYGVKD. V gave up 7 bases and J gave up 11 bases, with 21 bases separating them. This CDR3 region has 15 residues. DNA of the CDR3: TGTGCCATCAAAAGGGGTTCAGGGATTGAGGCACCCCTCCACTTT. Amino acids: CAIKRGSGIEAPLHF.

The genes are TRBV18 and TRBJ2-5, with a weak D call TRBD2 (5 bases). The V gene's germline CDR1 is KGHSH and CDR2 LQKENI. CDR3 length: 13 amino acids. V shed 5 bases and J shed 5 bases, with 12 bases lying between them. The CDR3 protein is CASSTSDVETQYF. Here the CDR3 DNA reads TGTGCCAGCTCAACTAGTGATGTGGAGACCCAGTACTTC.

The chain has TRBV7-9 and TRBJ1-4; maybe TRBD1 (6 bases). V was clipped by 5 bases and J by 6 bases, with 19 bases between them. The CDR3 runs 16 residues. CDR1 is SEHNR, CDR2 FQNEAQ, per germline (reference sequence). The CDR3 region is CASSTRGGRVDEKLFF. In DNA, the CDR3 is TGTGCCAGCAGCACTCGGGGGGGGCGGGTGGATGAAAAACTGTTTTTT. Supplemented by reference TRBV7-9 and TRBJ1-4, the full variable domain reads DTGVSQNPRHKITKRGQNVTFRCDPISEHNRLYWYRQTLGQGPEFLTYFQNEAQLEKSRLLSDRFSAERPKGSFSTLEIQRTEQGDSAMYLCASSTRGGRVDEKLFFGSGTQLSVL.

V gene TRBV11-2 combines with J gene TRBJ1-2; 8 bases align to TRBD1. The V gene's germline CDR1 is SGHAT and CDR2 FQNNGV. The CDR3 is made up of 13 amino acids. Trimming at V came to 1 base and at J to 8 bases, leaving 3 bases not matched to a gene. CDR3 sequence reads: CASSLGTGRGYTF. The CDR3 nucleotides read TGTGCCAGCAGCTTAGGGACAGGGAGAGGCTACACCTTC.

CDR3 bases: TGCGCCAGCAGTGCCCGGGCAGCGGACACCGGGGAGCTGTTTTTT. Its protein product is CASSARAADTGELFF. The rearrangement uses TRBV5-1 and TRBJ2-2; D might be TRBD2 (5 bases). From germline, CDR1 is SGHRS and CDR2 YFSETQ. The CDR3 totals 15 residues. V gave up 5 bases and J gave up 3 bases, with 14 bases separating them. Full variable domain (missing parts from reference TRBV5-1 and TRBJ2-2): KAGVTQTPRYLIKTRGQQVTLSCSPISGHRSVSWYQQTPGQGLQFLFEYFSETQRNKGNFPGRFSGRQFSNSRSEMNVSTLELGDSALYLCASSARAADTGELFFGEGSRLTVL.

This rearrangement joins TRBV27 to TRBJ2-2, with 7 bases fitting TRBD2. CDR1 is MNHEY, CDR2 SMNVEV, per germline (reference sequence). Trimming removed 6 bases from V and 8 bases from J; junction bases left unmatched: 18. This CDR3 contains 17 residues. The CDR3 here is CASSRPPPREGGGELFF. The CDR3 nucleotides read TGTGCCAGCAGCCGACCCCCCCCTAGGGAGGGCGGTGGGGAGCTGTTTTTT.

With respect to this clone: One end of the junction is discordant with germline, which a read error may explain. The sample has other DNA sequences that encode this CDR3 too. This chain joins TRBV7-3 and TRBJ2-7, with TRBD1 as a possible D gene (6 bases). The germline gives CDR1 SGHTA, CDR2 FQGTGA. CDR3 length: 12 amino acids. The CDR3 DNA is TGCGCCAGCAGCCCGGACAGAGTCGAGCAGTACTTC. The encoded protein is CASSPDRVEQYF.